This T cell receptor beta chain is from a study of radiation and T cells in renal cell carcinoma. Across the whole study: Nephrectomy followed 15 Gy stereotactic body radiation by 4 weeks.

Time point given: baseline pretreatment blood. As for treatment: 15 Gy SBRT to primary tumor, nephrectomy 4 weeks later. The tumor was a clear cell renal cell carcinoma. The assay was immunoSEQ multiplex PCR, and TCRdb's table has in-frame clones only and misses some. The sample has under 65,000 clones, about three quarters seen once; the top ten hold 7.3%. This CDR3 spans 13 amino acids. Germline-derived CDR1 and CDR2 are MNHNY and SVGAGI (reference sequence). Trimming left V 2 bases short and J 5 bases short, with 10 bases between. Sequenced here: blood, sampled from a patient whose treatment included radiotherapy and nephrectomy. The chain couples TRBV6-6 to TRBJ2-7; tentatively, D is TRBD2 (5 bases). This receptor was obtained from a man aged 60-69 years with renal cell carcinoma. The CDR3 nucleotides are TGTGCCAGCAGTTACCAAGGACTGGACGAGCAGTACTTC. This gives the protein CASSYQGLDEQYF.